The present T cell receptor (beta chain) was sequenced within a study of blood T cell repertoires in COVID-19. Overall study: Acute and convalescent COVID-19 samples came from the United States, Italy and Spain. T cells, B-cell-depleted T cells, or PBMCs provided the cDNA or gDNA that served as material.

CDR1 is MNHNS and CDR2 is SASEGT in the germline V gene. The CDR3 sequence is 14 residues long. Trimming took 4 bases from V and 1 from J, leaving 10 bases between them. All enrollees were roughly 18 to 89 years old and from 20 to 30 US areas. Clones were read by immunoSEQ multiplex PCR, and TCRdb kept only the in-frame ones, dropping some. The profile covers about 380,000 clones, with more than 75% appearing a single time and more than 0.95% taken by the ten largest. This clone was seen a handful of times. This chain links TRBV6-1 with TRBJ1-1; the D is unclear. The sample was PBMCs or T cells enriched from blood (not recorded which). This clonotype was obtained from a young woman who had recovered from COVID-19. Here the CDR3 DNA reads TGTGCCAGCAGTGTAGCAGGAGAGAACACTGAAGCTTTCTTT. Amino acid sequence: CASSVAGENTEAFF.